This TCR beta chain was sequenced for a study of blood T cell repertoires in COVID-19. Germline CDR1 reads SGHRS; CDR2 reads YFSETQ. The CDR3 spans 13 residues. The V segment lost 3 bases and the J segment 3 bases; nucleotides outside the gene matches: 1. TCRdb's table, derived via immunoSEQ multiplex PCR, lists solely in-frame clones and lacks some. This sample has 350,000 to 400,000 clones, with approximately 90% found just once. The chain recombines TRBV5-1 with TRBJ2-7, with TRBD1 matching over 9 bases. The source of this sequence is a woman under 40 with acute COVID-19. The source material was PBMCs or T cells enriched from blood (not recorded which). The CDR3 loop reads CASSWGQGYEQYF. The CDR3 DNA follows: TGCGCCAGCAGCTGGGGACAGGGCTACGAGCAGTACTTC.